This TCR beta chain came from a study of CXCR3-negative and CXCR3-positive naive CD8 T cells. The study's findings and limits: When CXCR3-positive naive cells were set against CXCR3-negative naive cells, the former had more hydrophobic TRB CDR3s. Naive subsets had comparable surface CD5, so TRB CDR3 properties gauged TCR strength. Memory, not naive, CXCR3-negative and CXCR3-positive cells differed in TRBV-TRBJ usage.

Naive CD8+ T cells displayed a CD45RO-CCR7+CD27+CD95- phenotype. A remark on this clonotype: Its antigen remains unknown.

Through 5' RACE with UMI labels, the TRB cDNA libraries were prepared. Reanalyzing the 5' RACE reads, TCRdb keeps one entry per CDR3 protein, without DNA. This sample contains about 82,000 distinct CDR3 sequences. Sequenced material: naive CXCR3- CD8+ T cells from blood. Documented subset: CD45RO-CCR7+CD27+CD95- naive CD8+ T cells lacking CXCR3 (TNR3-). This TCR derives from a human donor in good health. Some clones in this sample may be carry-over from other donors' samples.

The CDR3 sequence is CASSLVWEYEQYF. The chain has TRBV7-2 and TRBJ2-7; TCRdb names TRBD2, which stays unverified in the absence of DNA. Germline lookup yields CDR1 SGHTA and CDR2 FQGNSA. The CDR3 length is 13 residues.